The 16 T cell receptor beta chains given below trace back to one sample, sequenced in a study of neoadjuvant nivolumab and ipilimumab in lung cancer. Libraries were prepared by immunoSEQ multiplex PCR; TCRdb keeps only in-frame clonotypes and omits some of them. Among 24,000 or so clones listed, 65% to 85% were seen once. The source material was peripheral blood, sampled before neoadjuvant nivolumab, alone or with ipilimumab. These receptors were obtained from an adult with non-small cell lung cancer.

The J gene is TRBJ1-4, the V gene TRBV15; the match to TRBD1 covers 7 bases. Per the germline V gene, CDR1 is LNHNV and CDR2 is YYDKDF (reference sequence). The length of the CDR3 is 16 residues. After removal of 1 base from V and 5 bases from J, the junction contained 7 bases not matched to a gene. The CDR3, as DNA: TGTGCCACCAGCAGAGTTACAGGGGTCGGAAATGAAAAACTGTTTTTT. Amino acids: CATSRVTGVGNEKLFF.

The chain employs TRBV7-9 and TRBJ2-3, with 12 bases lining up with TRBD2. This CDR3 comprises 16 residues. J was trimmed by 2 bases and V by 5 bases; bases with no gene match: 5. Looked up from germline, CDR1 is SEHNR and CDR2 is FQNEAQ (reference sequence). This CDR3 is CASSHRLAGVTDTQYF. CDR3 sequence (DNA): TGTGCCAGCAGCCACCGACTAGCGGGGGTCACAGATACGCAGTATTTT.

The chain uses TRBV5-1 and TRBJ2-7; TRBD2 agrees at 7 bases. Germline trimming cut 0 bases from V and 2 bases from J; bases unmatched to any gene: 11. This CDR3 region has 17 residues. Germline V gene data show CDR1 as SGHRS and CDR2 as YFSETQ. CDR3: CASSLAAGTAGAYEQYF. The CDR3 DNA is TGCGCCAGCAGCTTGGCGGCCGGGACGGCGGGAGCCTACGAGCAGTACTTC.

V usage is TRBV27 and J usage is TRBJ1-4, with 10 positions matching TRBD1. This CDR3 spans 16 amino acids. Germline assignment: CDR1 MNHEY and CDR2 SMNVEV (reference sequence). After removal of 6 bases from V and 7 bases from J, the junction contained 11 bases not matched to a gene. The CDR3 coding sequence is TGTGCCAGCAGCTTTTCGTCCGGGACAGGGGTTGAAAAACTGTTTTTT. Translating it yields CASSFSSGTGVEKLFF.

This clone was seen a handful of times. The CDR3 loop is CASSPWDRATSPLHF. The DNA of the CDR3 is TGTGCCAGCAGTCCCTGGGACAGGGCAACCTCACCCCTCCACTTT. The chain carries TRBV27 and TRBJ1-6; TRBD1 matches at 9 bases. The V and J ends lost 5 bases and 10 bases, in that order; junction bases with no gene match: 9. This CDR3 has 15 amino acids. Germline V lookup: CDR1 MNHEY, CDR2 SMNVEV (reference sequence).

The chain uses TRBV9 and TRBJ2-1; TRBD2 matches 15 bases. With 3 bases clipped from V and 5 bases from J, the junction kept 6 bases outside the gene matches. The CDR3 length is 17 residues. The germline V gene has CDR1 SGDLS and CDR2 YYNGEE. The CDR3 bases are TGTGCCAGCAGCGGGACTAGCGGGGGGGCTAACGACAATGAGCAGTTCTTC. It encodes CASSGTSGGANDNEQFF.

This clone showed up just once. CDR3 region: CASSEGQGYNSPLHF. CDR3 in DNA: TGTGCCAGCAGTGAAGGACAGGGCTATAATTCACCCCTCCACTTT. This sequence joins TRBV2 and TRBJ1-6, with 7 bases that match TRBD1. CDR1 and CDR2 from the germline V gene are SNHLY and FYNNEI. The CDR3 consists of 15 residues. With V trimmed by 1 base and J by 3 bases, 0 bases remained unmatched. The whole variable domain, remainder taken from reference TRBV2 and TRBJ1-6, is EPEVTQTPSHQVTQMGQEVILRCVPISNHLYFYWYRQILGQKVEFLVSFYNNEISEKSEIFDDQFSVERPDGSNFTLKIRSTKLEDSAMYFCASSEGQGYNSPLHFGNGTRLTVT.

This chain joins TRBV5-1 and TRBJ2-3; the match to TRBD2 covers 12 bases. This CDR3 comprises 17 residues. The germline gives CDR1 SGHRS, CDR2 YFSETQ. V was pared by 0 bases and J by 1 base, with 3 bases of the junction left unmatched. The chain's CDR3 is CASSLELAGGGTDTQYF. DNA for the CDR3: TGCGCCAGCAGCTTGGAGCTAGCGGGGGGGGGCACAGATACGCAGTATTTT.

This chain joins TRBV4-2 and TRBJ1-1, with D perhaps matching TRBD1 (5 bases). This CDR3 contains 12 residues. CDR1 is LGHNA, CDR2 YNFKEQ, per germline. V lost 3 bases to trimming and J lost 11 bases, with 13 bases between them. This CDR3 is CASSHGAEAAFF. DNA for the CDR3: TGTGCCAGCAGCCACGGGGCTGAAGCGGCTTTCTTT.

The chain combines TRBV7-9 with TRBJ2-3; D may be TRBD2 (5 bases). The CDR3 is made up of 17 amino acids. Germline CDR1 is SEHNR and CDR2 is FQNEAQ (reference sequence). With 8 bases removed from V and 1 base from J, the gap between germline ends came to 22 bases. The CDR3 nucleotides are TGTGCCAGCCGCCCCCCGGGCCTAGCAGGTGGCACAGATACGCAGTATTTT. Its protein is CASRPPGLAGGTDTQYF.

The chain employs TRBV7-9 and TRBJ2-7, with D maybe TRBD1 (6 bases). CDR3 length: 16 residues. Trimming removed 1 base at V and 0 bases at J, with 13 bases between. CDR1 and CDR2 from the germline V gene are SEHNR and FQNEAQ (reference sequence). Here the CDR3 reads CASSLEAGVSSYEQYF. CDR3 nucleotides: TGTGCCAGCAGCTTAGAGGCAGGGGTAAGCTCCTACGAGCAGTACTTC.

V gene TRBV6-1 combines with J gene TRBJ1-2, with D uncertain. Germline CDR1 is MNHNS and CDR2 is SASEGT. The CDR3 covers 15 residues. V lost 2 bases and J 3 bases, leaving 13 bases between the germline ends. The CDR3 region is CASSERSAGYYGYTF. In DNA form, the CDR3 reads TGTGCCAGCAGTGAAAGGTCTGCTGGGTACTATGGCTACACCTTC.

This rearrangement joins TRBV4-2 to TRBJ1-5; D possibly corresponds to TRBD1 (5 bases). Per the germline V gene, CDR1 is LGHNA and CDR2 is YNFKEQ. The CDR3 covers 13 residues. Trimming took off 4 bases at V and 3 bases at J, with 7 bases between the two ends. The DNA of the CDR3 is TGTGCCAGCAGCCGGGACCTCAATCAGCCCCAGCATTTT. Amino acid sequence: CASSRDLNQPQHF.

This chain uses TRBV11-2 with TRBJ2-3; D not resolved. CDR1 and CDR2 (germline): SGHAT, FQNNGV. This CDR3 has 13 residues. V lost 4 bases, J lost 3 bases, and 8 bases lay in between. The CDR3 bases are TGTGCCAGCAGCTCCCGGCTAACAGATACGCAGTATTTT. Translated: CASSSRLTDTQYF.

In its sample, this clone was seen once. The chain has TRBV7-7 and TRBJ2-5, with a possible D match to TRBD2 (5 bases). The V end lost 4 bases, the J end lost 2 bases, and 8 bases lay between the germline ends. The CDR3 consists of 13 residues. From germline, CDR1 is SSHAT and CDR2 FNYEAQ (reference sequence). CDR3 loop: CASSYGMQETQYF. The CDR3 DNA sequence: TGTGCCAGCAGCTACGGGATGCAAGAGACCCAGTACTTC.

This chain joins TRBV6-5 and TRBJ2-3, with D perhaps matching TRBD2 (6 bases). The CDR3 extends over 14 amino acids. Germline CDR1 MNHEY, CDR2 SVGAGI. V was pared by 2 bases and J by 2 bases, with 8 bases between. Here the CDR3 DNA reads TGTGCCAGCAGTTACGGAGGGGTCACAGATACGCAGTATTTT. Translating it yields CASSYGGVTDTQYF.